A single sample is the source of the 27 T cell receptor beta chains below, sequenced in a study of regulatory T cells in long-lasting Graves disease. Investigators prepared the TCR beta libraries by applying iRepertoire HTBI primers and Arm-PCR of CDR3 regions. TCRdb passed the multiplex PCR reads through MiXCR, listing each CDR3 protein once. Here the sample spans some 340,000 distinct CDR3 sequences, 12% being singletons. The time point denotes: newly diagnosed GD, antithyroid drugs for less than 3 months. Researchers made the TCR library from RNA that was extracted from PBMCs. These data also formed part of another study, on T cells in Graves' hyperthyroidism and ophthalmopathy.

Here the sequenced sample was peripheral blood mononuclear cells (PBMCs), taken at new diagnosis, from a patient treated with antithyroid drugs. Receptors originate from a woman aged 18-29 years with Graves disease.

This chain uses TRBV9 with TRBJ1-5; the D gene is possibly TRBD1 (5 bases). Germline-derived CDR1 and CDR2 are SGDLS and YYNGEE. V was clipped by 2 bases and J by 5 bases, with 14 bases between them. The CDR3 has 15 amino acids. In DNA, the CDR3 is TGTGCCAGCAGCGTTTACCCCTCGGGGGATCAGCCCCAGCATTTT. Its protein is CASSVYPSGDQPQHF.

This clonotype showed up many times. The chain couples TRBV19 to TRBJ1-3; D uncertain. From germline, CDR1 is LNHDA and CDR2 SQIVND (reference sequence). This CDR3 spans 14 amino acids. Trimming pared 3 bases from V and 2 bases from J, leaving 8 bases between. CDR3 residues: CASSIVSAGNTIYF. The CDR3 nucleotides read TGTGCCAGTAGTATCGTATCGGCTGGAAACACCATATATTTT.

This clonotype was observed a few times. This chain joins TRBV25-1 and TRBJ2-1; TRBD2 aligns across 8 bases. Germline V gene sequence: CDR1 MGHDK, CDR2 SYGVNS. After removal of 4 bases from V and 9 bases from J, the junction contained 11 bases not matched to a gene. This CDR3 contains 15 residues. The CDR3 nucleotides are TGTGCCAGCAGTGCCACGGGGGGGATTGCCGGTGAGCAGTTCTTC. Translating gives CASSATGGIAGEQFF.

In its sample, this clonotype was seen many times. The chain couples TRBV19 to TRBJ2-3, with TRBD2 as a possible D gene (6 bases). The ends were cut back, 3 bases at V and 1 base at J, with 8 bases in the middle. The length of the CDR3 is 14 residues. Germline V gives CDR1 LNHDA, CDR2 SQIVND (reference sequence). CDR3 region: CASSITGGTDTQYF. DNA of the CDR3: TGTGCCAGTAGTATCACGGGAGGCACAGATACGCAGTATTTT.

The table lists this clonotype with a few counts. The chain recombines TRBV19 with TRBJ1-4, with unresolved D. Germline CDR1 is LNHDA and CDR2 is SQIVND (reference sequence). The CDR3 is 14 amino acids. Trimming left V 9 bases short and J 7 bases short, with 18 bases between. The CDR3 loop reads CASSTGLRSEKLFF. In nucleotides, the CDR3 is TGTGCCAGCTCCACCGGGCTCCGTAGTGAAAAACTGTTTTTT.

This clonotype has at least ten counts. The J gene is TRBJ1-4, the V gene TRBV7-9; D is undetermined. The V and J ends lost 2 bases and 7 bases respectively, with 5 bases between them. The CDR3 spans 12 residues. Germline V gene sequence: CDR1 SEHNR, CDR2 FQNEAQ (reference sequence). Here the CDR3 reads CASSLFGEKLFF. Here the CDR3 DNA reads TGTGCCAGCAGCTTATTCGGTGAAAAACTGTTTTTT.

This clonotype has ten or more counts. The V gene is TRBV7-2, the J gene TRBJ2-7; 10 bases agree with TRBD2. The CDR3 is 15 amino acids. Germline CDR1 is SGHTA and CDR2 is FQGNSA. The V and J ends lost 0 bases and 3 bases, in that order; junction bases with no gene match: 2. The CDR3 reads CASSLAPSGSYEQYF. DNA for the CDR3: TGTGCCAGCAGCTTAGCGCCTAGCGGGAGCTACGAGCAGTACTTC.

V is TRBV20-1 and J is TRBJ2-5; 8 bases match TRBD2. CDR3 length equals 15 residues. V lost 4 bases to trimming and J lost 0 bases; unmatched junction nucleotides: 7. The germline V gene has CDR1 DFQATT and CDR2 SNEGSKA (reference sequence). The CDR3 loop is CSANPASGYQETQYF. The CDR3 nucleotides read TGCAGTGCTAACCCCGCTAGCGGGTACCAAGAGACCCAGTACTTC.

This clonotype was detected ten times or more. The rearrangement links TRBV7-3 to TRBJ2-1; 10 nucleotides agree with TRBD2. The trim removed 5 bases at V and 3 bases at J, leaving 4 bases unmatched. Germline V gene lookup returns CDR1 SGHTA and CDR2 FQGTGA. The CDR3 extends over 15 amino acids. The CDR3 reads CASSPSGSLYNEQFF. CDR3 nucleotide sequence: TGTGCCAGCAGCCCTAGCGGGAGTCTCTACAATGAGCAGTTCTTC.

This clonotype came up a few times. The rearrangement links TRBV20-1 to TRBJ2-1; TRBD2 might be the D (7 bases). Trimming took 7 bases from V and 5 from J, leaving 21 bases between them. Germline V gives CDR1 DFQATT, CDR2 SNEGSKA (reference sequence). This CDR3 is 15 amino acids long. The CDR3 region is CSGQRGGGGDNEQFF. The CDR3 nucleotides read TGCAGTGGCCAGAGAGGGGGGGGGGGTGACAATGAGCAGTTCTTC.

In this sample, this clonotype turned up many times. The rearrangement links TRBV7-2 to TRBJ2-6; 10 positions agree with TRBD1. CDR3 length: 18 residues. Trimming at V came to 2 bases and at J to 1 base, leaving 5 bases not matched to a gene. CDR1 is SGHTA, CDR2 FQGNSA, per germline. This CDR3 reads CASSLWDRGESGANVLTF. CDR3 DNA sequence: TGTGCCAGCAGCTTATGGGACAGGGGAGAGTCTGGGGCCAACGTCCTGACTTTC.

This clonotype was seen ten or more times. At one of its ends the junction is not consistent with the germline gene, which may arise from a read error. V and J are TRBV14 and TRBJ1-1, with 8 positions matching TRBD1. Germline V gene data show CDR1 as SGHDN and CDR2 as FVKESK. CDR3 size: 15 residues. The chain's CDR3 is CASSQDRGLNTEAFF. The CDR3 region has the DNA TGCGCCAGCAGCCAAGACAGGGGATTGAACACTGAAGCTTTCTTT.

The J gene is TRBJ2-3, the V gene TRBV4-3; D is possibly TRBD1 (5 bases). The CDR3 consists of 17 residues. With 4 bases removed from V and 5 bases from J, the gap between germline ends came to 22 bases. CDR1 LGHNA and CDR2 YSLEER come from the germline V gene. As DNA, the CDR3 is TGCGCCAGCAGCCGGGGTAGTGCTTCAGGGATGGAAGATACGCAGTATTTT. Its translation: CASSRGSASGMEDTQYF.

This clonotype appeared many times. The genes are TRBV7-6 and TRBJ1-1; 10 nucleotides align to TRBD1. There are 15 residues in the CDR3. V shed 3 bases and J 3 bases; nucleotides not matched to a gene: 4. Germline CDR1 and CDR2: SGHVS and FNYEAQ. The CDR3 nucleotides read TGTGCCAGCAGCTTGGGACAGGGGTTGGACACTGAAGCTTTCTTT. This sequence encodes CASSLGQGLDTEAFF.

This clonotype has at least ten counts. The chain is built from TRBV6-5 and TRBJ2-2, with 10 nucleotides matching TRBD1. CDR1 is MNHEY, CDR2 SVGAGI, per germline. There are 14 residues in the CDR3. The V gene end was trimmed by 4 bases and the J gene end by 6 bases; junction bases not matched to a gene: 2. The CDR3 here is CASSWGTGAGELFF. The CDR3 DNA follows: TGTGCCAGCAGTTGGGGGACAGGGGCCGGGGAGCTGTTTTTT.

This clonotype has ten or more counts. CDR3 protein: CSAPSDREYEQYF. CDR3 bases: TGCAGTGCCCCGTCGGACAGGGAATACGAGCAGTACTTC. The rearrangement joins TRBV20-1 to TRBJ2-7, with 8 positions matching TRBD1. Unmatched junction bases numbered 8, after V lost 6 bases and J lost 4 bases. Germline CDR1 DFQATT, CDR2 SNEGSKA (reference sequence). This CDR3 region has 13 residues.

The chain couples TRBV18 to TRBJ2-5; D ambiguous. The CDR3 has 13 residues. V was clipped by 3 bases and J by 4 bases, with 9 bases between them. Germline V gene data show CDR1 as KGHSH and CDR2 as LQKENI. The CDR3 nucleotides are TGTGCCAGCTCACCGTGGGCACTAGAGACCCAGTACTTC. It translates to CASSPWALETQYF.

In its sample, this clonotype was seen many times. V and J are TRBV20-1 and TRBJ2-1; maybe TRBD2 (6 bases). From germline, CDR1 is DFQATT and CDR2 SNEGSKA (reference sequence). The CDR3 is 15 amino acids. V was cut by 0 bases and J by 0 bases, with 9 bases left in between. CDR3 amino acids: CSARDPGGSYNEQFF. CDR3 in DNA: TGCAGTGCTAGAGATCCCGGGGGCTCCTACAATGAGCAGTTCTTC.

This clonotype was observed a handful of times. A read error may produce the germline difference seen at one junction end. The chain uses TRBV19 and TRBJ2-2; TRBD2 matches 8 bases. CDR1 is LNHDA and CDR2 is SQIVND in the germline V gene (reference sequence). This CDR3 has 16 residues. In nucleotides, the CDR3 is TGTGCCAGTAGTATCGGTTTAGCGGGAACGACCGGGGAGCTGTTTTTC. As protein: CASSIGLAGTTGELFF. Full variable domain (remainder filled in from reference TRBV19 and TRBJ2-2): DGGITQSPKYLFRKEGQNVTLSCEQNLNHDAMYWYRQDPGQGLRLIYYSQIVNDFQKGDIAEGYSVSREKKESFPLTVTSAQKNPTAFYLCASSIGLAGTTGELFFGEGSRLTVL.

This clonotype was recorded at least ten times. This chain uses TRBV20-1 with TRBJ2-7, with 9 bases matching TRBD2. Germline V gene data show CDR1 as DFQATT and CDR2 as SNEGSKA (reference sequence). The CDR3 totals 16 residues. V shed 0 bases, J shed 4 bases, and the junction held 10 bases outside the gene matches. As DNA, the CDR3 is TGCAGTGCTAGAGATCCTCGGACTAGCGACGAATACGAGCAGTACTTC. Its translation is CSARDPRTSDEYEQYF.

Regarding this clonotype: This sequence may be a read error, since a much larger clone differs from it by one base. J is TRBJ2-4 and V is TRBV20-1; no definite D call. Per the germline V gene, CDR1 is DFQATT and CDR2 is SNEGSKA (reference sequence). This CDR3 region has 12 residues. CDR3 region: CSAAWTENIEYF. In DNA form, the CDR3 reads TGCAGTGCTGCATGGACGGAAAACATTGAGTACTTC.

This clonotype was picked up many times. CDR3 in DNA: TGCGCCAGCAGCCTAACGGGTCGGGAAGCTTTCTTT. Protein: CASSLTGREAFF. V and J are TRBV5-1 and TRBJ1-1; D gene unclear. This CDR3 comprises 12 residues. The V and J ends lost 4 bases and 8 bases respectively, with 12 bases between them. In germline, CDR1 is SGHRS, CDR2 YFSETQ.

This clonotype came up a few times. A much more abundant neighbour one base away suggests this may be a read error. The rearrangement uses TRBV24-1 and TRBJ2-5, with 15 bases fitting TRBD2. The J call is doubtful: the DNA matches TRBJ2-1 better. CDR1 KGHDR and CDR2 SFDVKD come from the germline V gene. The CDR3 contains 22 residues. CDR3 sequence reads: CATSDRAEPGTSGRWRCNEQFF. In nucleotides, the CDR3 is TGTGCCACCAGTGATCGTGCCGAGCCCGGGACTAGCGGGAGGTGGCGCTGCAATGAGCAGTTCTTC.

This clonotype has at least ten counts. The chain links TRBV18 to TRBJ2-7; D perhaps matches TRBD1 (6 bases). CDR1 KGHSH and CDR2 LQKENI come from the germline V gene. The V end lost 8 bases, the J end lost 2 bases, and 16 bases lay between the germline ends. The CDR3 runs 14 residues. In DNA, the CDR3 is TGTGCCAGCCGAACCGACAGGTCCACCTACGAGCAGTACTTC. Its protein product is CASRTDRSTYEQYF.

The table lists this clonotype with a few counts. The rearrangement uses TRBV28 and TRBJ2-2; no clear D gene. CDR3 size: 12 residues. The V gene's germline CDR1 is MDHEN and CDR2 SYDVKM. The V gene lost 3 bases and the J gene lost 5 bases, with 4 bases spanning the gap. CDR3 amino acids: CASSFTTGELFF. CDR3 nucleotide sequence: TGTGCCAGCAGTTTTACAACCGGGGAGCTGTTTTTT. The variable domain in full, with the rest retrieved from reference TRBV28 and TRBJ2-2, is DVKVTQSSRYLVKRTGEKVFLECVQDMDHENMFWYRQDPGLGLRLIYFSYDVKMKEKGDIPEGYSVSREKKERFSLILESASTNQTSMYLCASSFTTGELFFGEGSRLTVL.

This clonotype was detected ten times or more. This sequence joins TRBV10-3 and TRBJ2-5; no clear D gene. The CDR3 spans 14 residues. V was pared by 11 bases and J by 2 bases, with 18 bases between. Germline values: CDR1 ENHRY, CDR2 SYGVKD. The CDR3 DNA reads as TGTGCCTCCTCAGCCCAGCGTATACAAGAGACCCAGTACTTC. Protein product: CASSAQRIQETQYF.

This clonotype was seen a handful of times. The rearrangement joins TRBV5-1 to TRBJ2-5; D uncertain. The CDR3 has 15 amino acids. Trimming left V 4 bases short and J 3 bases short, with 16 bases between. CDR1 and CDR2 from the germline V gene are SGHRS and YFSETQ. CDR3 protein: CASSLVLQSKETQYF. The CDR3 DNA follows: TGCGCCAGCAGCCTCGTTTTACAGAGTAAAGAGACCCAGTACTTC.